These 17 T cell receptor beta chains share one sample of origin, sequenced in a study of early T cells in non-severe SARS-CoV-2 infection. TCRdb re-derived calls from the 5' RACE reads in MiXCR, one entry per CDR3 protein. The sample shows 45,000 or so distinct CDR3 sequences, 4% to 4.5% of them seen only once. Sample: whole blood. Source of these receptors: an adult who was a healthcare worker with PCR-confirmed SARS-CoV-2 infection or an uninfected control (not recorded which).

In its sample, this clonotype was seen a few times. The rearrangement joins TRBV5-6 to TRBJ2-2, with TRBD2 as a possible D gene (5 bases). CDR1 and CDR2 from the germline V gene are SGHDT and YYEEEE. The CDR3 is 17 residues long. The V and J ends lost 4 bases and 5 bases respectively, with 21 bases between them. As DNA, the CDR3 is TGTGCCAGCAGCCCAAGCATTTACGGGCCGGGGACCGGGGAGCTGTTTTTT. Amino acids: CASSPSIYGPGTGELFF.

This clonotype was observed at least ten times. In DNA, the CDR3 is TGTGCCAGCAGCCCGACAGCGGGTTCCTTCGGTGAGCAGTTCTTC. Translated, it gives CASSPTAGSFGEQFF. V usage is TRBV11-2 and J usage is TRBJ2-1; maybe TRBD2 (6 bases). V was cut by 5 bases and J by 9 bases, with 20 bases left in between. The CDR3 has 15 residues. CDR1 and CDR2 (germline): SGHAT, FQNNGV. The full variable domain, its missing parts supplied by reference TRBV11-2 and TRBJ2-1, is EAGVAQSPRYKIIEKRQSVAFWCNPISGHATLYWYQQILGQGPKLLIQFQNNGVVDDSQLPKDRFSAERLKGVDSTLKIQPAKLEDSAVYLCASSPTAGSFGEQFFGPGTRLTVL.

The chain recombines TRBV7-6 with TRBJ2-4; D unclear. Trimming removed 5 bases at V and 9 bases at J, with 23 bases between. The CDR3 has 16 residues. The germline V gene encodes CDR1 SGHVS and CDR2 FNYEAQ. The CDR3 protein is CASSPGVGRGSRIQYF. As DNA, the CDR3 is TGTGCCAGCAGCCCAGGCGTCGGGCGAGGAAGTCGCATTCAGTACTTC.

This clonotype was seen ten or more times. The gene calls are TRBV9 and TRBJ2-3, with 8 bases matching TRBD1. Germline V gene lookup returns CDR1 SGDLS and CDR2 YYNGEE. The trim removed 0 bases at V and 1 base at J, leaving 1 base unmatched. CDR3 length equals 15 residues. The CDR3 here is CASSVGGQGTDTQYF. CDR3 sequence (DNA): TGTGCCAGCAGCGTAGGGGGACAGGGCACAGATACGCAGTATTTT.

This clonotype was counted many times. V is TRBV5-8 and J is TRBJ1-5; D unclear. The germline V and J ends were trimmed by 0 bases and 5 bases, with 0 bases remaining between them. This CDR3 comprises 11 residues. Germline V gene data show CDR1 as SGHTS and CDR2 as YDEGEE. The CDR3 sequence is CASSLDQPQHF. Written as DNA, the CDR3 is TGTGCCAGCAGCTTGGATCAGCCCCAGCATTTT.

The CDR3, as DNA: TGTGCCTGGAGTATGACAGGTGGCAGGGGGGAGCTGTTTTTT. Translated: CAWSMTGGRGELFF. The chain carries TRBV30 and TRBJ2-2; perhaps TRBD1 as D (6 bases). Between the trimmed V and J ends, which lost 2 bases and 8 bases, there was a span of 15 bases. Germline CDR1 GTSNPN, CDR2 SVGIG (reference sequence). There are 14 residues in the CDR3.

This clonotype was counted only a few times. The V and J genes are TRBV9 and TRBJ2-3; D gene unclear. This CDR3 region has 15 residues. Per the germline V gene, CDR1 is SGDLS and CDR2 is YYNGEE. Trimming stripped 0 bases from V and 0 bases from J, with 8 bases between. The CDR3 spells CASSVGTVSTDTQYF. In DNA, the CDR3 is TGTGCCAGCAGCGTAGGAACAGTTAGCACAGATACGCAGTATTTT.

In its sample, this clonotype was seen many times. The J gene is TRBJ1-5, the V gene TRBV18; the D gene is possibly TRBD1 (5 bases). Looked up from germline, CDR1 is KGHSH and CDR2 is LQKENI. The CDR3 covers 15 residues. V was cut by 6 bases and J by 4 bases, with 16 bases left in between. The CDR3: CASSGQGALNQPQHF. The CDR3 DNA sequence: TGTGCCAGCTCCGGACAAGGGGCGCTTAATCAGCCCCAGCATTTT.

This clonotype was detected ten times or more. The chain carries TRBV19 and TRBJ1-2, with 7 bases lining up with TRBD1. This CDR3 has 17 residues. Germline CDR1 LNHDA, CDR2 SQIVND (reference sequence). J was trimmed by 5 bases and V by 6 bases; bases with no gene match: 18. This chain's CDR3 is CASSSTGSTSRVYGYTF. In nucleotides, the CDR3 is TGTGCCAGTAGCTCGACAGGGTCCACCTCCCGAGTTTATGGCTACACCTTC.

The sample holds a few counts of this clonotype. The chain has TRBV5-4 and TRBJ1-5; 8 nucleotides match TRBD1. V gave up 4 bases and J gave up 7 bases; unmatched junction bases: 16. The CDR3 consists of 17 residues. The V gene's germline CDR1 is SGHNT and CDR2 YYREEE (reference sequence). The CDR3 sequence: CASSPWTGYSSGQPQHF. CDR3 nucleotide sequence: TGTGCCAGCAGCCCGTGGACAGGGTATTCTTCGGGGCAGCCCCAGCATTTT. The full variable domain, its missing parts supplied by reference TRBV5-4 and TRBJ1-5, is ETGVTQSPTHLIKTRGQQVTLRCSSQSGHNTVSWYQQALGQGPQFIFQYYREEENGRGNFPPRFSGLQFPNYSSELNVNALELDDSALYLCASSPWTGYSSGQPQHFGDGTRLSIL.

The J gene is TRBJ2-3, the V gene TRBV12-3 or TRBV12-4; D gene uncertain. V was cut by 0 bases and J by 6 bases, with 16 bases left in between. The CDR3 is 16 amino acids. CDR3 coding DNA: TGTGCCAGCAGTTTAGCGCGTTCGGTGTCAACCGATACGCAGTATTTT. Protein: CASSLARSVSTDTQYF.

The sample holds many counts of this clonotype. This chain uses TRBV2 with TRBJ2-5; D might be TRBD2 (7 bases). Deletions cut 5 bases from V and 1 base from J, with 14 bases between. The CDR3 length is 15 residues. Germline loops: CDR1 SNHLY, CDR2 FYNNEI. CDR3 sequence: CASSRGGGFQETQYF. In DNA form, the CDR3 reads TGTGCCAGCAGTAGGGGGGGAGGATTCCAAGAGACCCAGTACTTC.

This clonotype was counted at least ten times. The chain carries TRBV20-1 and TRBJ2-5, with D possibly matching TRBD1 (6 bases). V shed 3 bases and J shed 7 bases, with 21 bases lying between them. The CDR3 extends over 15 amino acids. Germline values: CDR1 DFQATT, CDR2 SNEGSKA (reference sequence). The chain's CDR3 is CSASESGGPQRTQYF. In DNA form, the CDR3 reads TGCAGTGCTAGTGAGTCTGGGGGCCCACAACGGACCCAGTACTTC.

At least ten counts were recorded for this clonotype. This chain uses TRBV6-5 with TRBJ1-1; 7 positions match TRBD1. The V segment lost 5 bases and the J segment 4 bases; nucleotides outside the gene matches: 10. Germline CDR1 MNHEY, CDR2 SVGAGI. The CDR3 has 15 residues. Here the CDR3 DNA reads TGTGCCAGCAGTGGAAACAGGGGCCTCGGCACTGAAGCTTTCTTT. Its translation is CASSGNRGLGTEAFF.

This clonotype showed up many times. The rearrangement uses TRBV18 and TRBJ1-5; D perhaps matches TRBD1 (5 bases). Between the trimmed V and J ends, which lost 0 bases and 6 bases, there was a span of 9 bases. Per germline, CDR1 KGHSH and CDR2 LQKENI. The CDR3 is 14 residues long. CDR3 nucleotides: TGTGCCAGCTCACCACCGGGGCAAAGTCAGCCCCAGCATTTT. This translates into CASSPPGQSQPQHF.

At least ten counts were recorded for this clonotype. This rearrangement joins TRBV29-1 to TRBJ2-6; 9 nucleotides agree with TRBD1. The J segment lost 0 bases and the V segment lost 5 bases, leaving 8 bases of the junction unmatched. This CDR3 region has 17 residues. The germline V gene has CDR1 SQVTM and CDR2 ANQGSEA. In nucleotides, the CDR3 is TGCAGCGTTCCTAGACAGGGGGTCCGCTCTGGGGCCAACGTCCTGACTTTC. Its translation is CSVPRQGVRSGANVLTF.

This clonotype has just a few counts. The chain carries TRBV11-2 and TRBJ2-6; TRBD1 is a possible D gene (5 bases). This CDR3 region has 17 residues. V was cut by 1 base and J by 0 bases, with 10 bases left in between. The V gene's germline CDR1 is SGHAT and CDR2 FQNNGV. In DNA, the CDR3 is TGTGCCAGCAGCTTAGTCTGGGGCTCCTCTGGGGCCAACGTCCTGACTTTC. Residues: CASSLVWGSSGANVLTF.